This T cell receptor (beta chain) was recorded in a study of PD-L1 blockade in urothelial cancer. Time point defined: peripheral blood 6 weeks after treatment start. Repertoires were generated with immunoSEQ multiplex PCR, while TCRdb's copy carries only in-frame clones and drops some. The sample lists fewer than 85,000 clones, roughly 86% occurring once. Germline V lookup: CDR1 SNHLY, CDR2 FYNNEI. V was trimmed by 6 bases and J by 4 bases, leaving 10 bases between them. CDR3 length: 13 residues. This receptor was obtained from a man between 60 and 75 years old with urothelial cancer. The chain is built from TRBV2 and TRBJ2-1; D is ambiguous. The sample was PBMCs, taken around atezolizumab (anti-PD-L1) treatment. This CDR3 is CASSAGGYNEQFF. CDR3 DNA: TGTGCCAGCAGCGCTGGCGGTTACAATGAGCAGTTCTTC.